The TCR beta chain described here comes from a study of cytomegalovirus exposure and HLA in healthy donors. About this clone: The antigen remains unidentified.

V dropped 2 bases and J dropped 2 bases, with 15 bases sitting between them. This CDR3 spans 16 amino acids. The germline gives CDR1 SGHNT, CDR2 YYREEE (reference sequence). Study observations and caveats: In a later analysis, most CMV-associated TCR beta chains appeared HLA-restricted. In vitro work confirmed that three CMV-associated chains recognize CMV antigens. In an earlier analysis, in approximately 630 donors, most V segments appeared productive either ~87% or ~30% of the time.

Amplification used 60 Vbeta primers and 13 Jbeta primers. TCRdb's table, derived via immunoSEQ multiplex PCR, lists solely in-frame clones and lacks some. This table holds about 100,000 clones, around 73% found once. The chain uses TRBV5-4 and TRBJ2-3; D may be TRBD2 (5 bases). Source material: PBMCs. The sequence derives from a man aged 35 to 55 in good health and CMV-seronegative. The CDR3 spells CASSLRGSPFTDTQYF. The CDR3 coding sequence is TGTGCCAGCAGCTTACGGGGAAGCCCTTTCACAGATACGCAGTATTTT.